This TCR beta chain is from a study of T cell responses to AZD1222 COVID-19 vaccine. The CDR3 loop spans 17 amino acids. Trimming removed 4 bases from V and 0 bases from J, with 18 bases in between. Germline CDR1 is SNHLY and CDR2 is FYNNEI. This clone has only one observation. Its specificity is not known. This table comes from immunoSEQ multiplex PCR, and its TCRdb copy is limited to in-frame clones, with some not included. The sample has 140,000 to 150,000 clones; 75% to 90% are singletons. Study-wide results and limits: Among those given AZD1222, only 5 to 7 were seropositive at baseline. Close to half of spike-specific TCRs reportedly recognize unmutated variant regions. It should be noted that donors were predominantly white British and more often female, and clonal diversity was possibly underestimated. Repertoires were sampled only after the peak T cell response.

The rearrangement links TRBV2 to TRBJ1-2; maybe TRBD1 (6 bases). This specimen was peripheral blood, taken on day 0 of MenACWY control vaccination. The sequence came from an adult in good health. The CDR3 region has the DNA TGTGCCAGCAGTGGACGGGACAACTTCACTCCTAACTATGGCTACACCTTC. Translating it yields CASSGRDNFTPNYGYTF.